Each of the 20 T cell receptor beta chains below was sequenced from the same sample in a study of control samples from healthy donors and cancer patients. The method was immunoSEQ multiplex PCR; TCRdb's version includes in-frame clones alone and lacks a portion of them. The data contain roughly 98,000 clones, about 92% of them singletons. The sequenced sample was blood. The origin of the receptors is a young man in good health.

Here the CDR3 DNA reads TGTGCCAGCAGCAAGGGGAACACTGAAGCTTTCTTT. Amino acids: CASSKGNTEAFF. The rearrangement uses TRBV5-6 and TRBJ1-1, with D unresolved. Per germline, CDR1 SGHDT and CDR2 YYEEEE. Trimming left V 4 bases short and J 1 base short, with 5 bases between. The CDR3 covers 12 residues.

This chain links TRBV12-3 or TRBV12-4 with TRBJ1-1; D is unresolved. Trimming took off 4 bases at V and 7 bases at J, with 10 bases between the two ends. The CDR3 totals 12 residues. CDR3 loop: CASSYQVYEAFF. The CDR3 DNA sequence: TGTGCCAGCAGTTATCAAGTGTATGAAGCTTTCTTT.

In this sample, this clone turned up once. The chain has TRBV7-2 and TRBJ1-1, with D perhaps TRBD1 (5 bases). V dropped 5 bases and J dropped 0 bases, with 10 bases sitting between them. There are 14 residues in the CDR3. Germline CDR1 SGHTA, CDR2 FQGNSA. In DNA form, the CDR3 reads TGTGCCAGCAGCCAACAGGTGGTGAACACTGAAGCTTTCTTT. This sequence encodes CASSQQVVNTEAFF.

V gene TRBV3-1 (or the pseudogene TRBV3-2) combines with J gene TRBJ2-5, with 11 bases lining up with TRBD2. From germline, CDR1 is LGHDT and CDR2 YNNKEL (reference sequence). V trimming: 4 bases; J trimming: 0 bases; junction bases outside the gene matches: 7. The CDR3 consists of 17 residues. The CDR3 protein is CASSPPSGGRNQETQYF. CDR3 sequence (DNA): TGTGCCAGCAGCCCACCTAGCGGGGGGCGCAACCAAGAGACCCAGTACTTC.

The rearrangement joins TRBV7-9 to TRBJ1-2; tentatively, D is TRBD1 (6 bases). Per the germline V gene, CDR1 is SEHNR and CDR2 is FQNEAQ (reference sequence). The V and J ends lost 5 bases and 4 bases respectively, with 11 bases between them. This CDR3 has 13 amino acids. The CDR3 loop reads CASSERGAYGYTF. In nucleotides, the CDR3 is TGTGCCAGCAGCGAGAGGGGGGCCTATGGCTACACCTTC. Drawing the rest from reference TRBV7-9 and TRBJ1-2, the complete variable domain is DTGVSQNPRHKITKRGQNVTFRCDPISEHNRLYWYRQTLGQGPEFLTYFQNEAQLEKSRLLSDRFSAERPKGSFSTLEIQRTEQGDSAMYLCASSERGAYGYTFGSGTRLTVV.

This clone has a single count. This rearrangement joins TRBV3-1 (or the pseudogene TRBV3-2) to TRBJ2-2; 10 nucleotides agree with TRBD1. Germline trimming cut 3 bases from V and 0 bases from J; bases unmatched to any gene: 4. The CDR3 has 17 amino acids. Germline V gene lookup returns CDR1 LGHDT and CDR2 YNNKEL (reference sequence). CDR3 DNA: TGTGCCAGCAGCCACCCCGGACAGGGGGCGAACACCGGGGAGCTGTTTTTT. Protein product: CASSHPGQGANTGELFF.

The CDR3 DNA follows: TGTGCCAGCATCGGTGGTCGAGGCACTGAAGCTTTCTTT. Translation: CASIGGRGTEAFF. The chain combines TRBV2 with TRBJ1-1; D unclear. This CDR3 comprises 13 residues. V was trimmed by 7 bases and J by 4 bases, leaving 13 bases between them. The germline gives CDR1 SNHLY, CDR2 FYNNEI.

The V call is TRBV29-1, the J call TRBJ1-3; D is perhaps TRBD1 (5 bases). V lost 0 bases and J 1 base, leaving 10 bases between the germline ends. Germline lookup yields CDR1 SQVTM and CDR2 ANQGSEA. The CDR3 loop spans 15 amino acids. The CDR3 loop is CSVEDTGESGNTIYF. The CDR3 DNA reads TGCAGCGTTGAAGATACAGGTGAATCTGGAAACACCATATATTTT.

J is TRBJ2-7 and V is TRBV4-1, with 11 bases aligning to TRBD1. Germline V gene sequence: CDR1 MGHRA, CDR2 YSYEKL. V lost 4 bases, J lost 4 bases, and 6 bases stayed unmatched. The CDR3 length is 15 residues. The CDR3 DNA sequence: TGCGCCAGCAGCCTTCGGACAGGGGGCTCATACGAGCAGTACTTC. This encodes CASSLRTGGSYEQYF.

The chain couples TRBV29-1 to TRBJ1-2; D gene ambiguous. In germline, CDR1 is SQVTM, CDR2 ANQGSEA. Trimming removed 4 bases from V and 6 bases from J, with 9 bases in between. This CDR3 has 11 residues. CDR3 residues: CSVALSNGYTF. In DNA, the CDR3 is TGCAGCGTTGCCTTGTCGAATGGCTACACCTTC. Supplemented by reference TRBV29-1 and TRBJ1-2, the full variable domain reads SAVISQKPSRDICQRGTSLTIQCQVDSQVTMMFWYRQQPGQSLTLIATANQGSEATYESGFVIDKFPISRPNLTFSTLTVSNMSPEDSSIYLCSVALSNGYTFGSGTRLTVV.

This clone was seen a single time. The chain joins TRBV12-5 to TRBJ1-1; TRBD1 aligns across 7 bases. The V gene's germline CDR1 is LGHNT and CDR2 FRNRAP. The CDR3 loop spans 17 amino acids. The V segment lost 5 bases and the J segment 1 base; nucleotides outside the gene matches: 13. CDR3 in amino acids: CASGLTSTGVGNTEAFF. The CDR3 coding sequence is TGTGCTAGTGGTCTTACCAGTACAGGGGTTGGGAACACTGAAGCTTTCTTT. Full variable domain (missing parts from reference TRBV12-5 and TRBJ1-1): DARVTQTPRHKVTEMGQEVTMRCQPILGHNTVFWYRQTMMQGLELLAYFRNRAPLDDSGMPKDRFSAEMPDATLATLKIQPSEPRDSAVYFCASGLTSTGVGNTEAFFGQGTRLTVV.

The chain joins TRBV6-5 to TRBJ1-1, with D tentatively TRBD1 (5 bases). The germline gives CDR1 MNHEY, CDR2 SVGAGI. CDR3 length: 14 residues. The ends were cut back, 6 bases at V and 6 bases at J, with 17 bases in the middle. CDR3 nucleotide sequence: TGTGCCAGCAGGACGACCGACAGTTCATCTGAAGCTTTCTTT. Its protein product is CASRTTDSSSEAFF.

The chain couples TRBV29-1 to TRBJ2-1; maybe TRBD2 (7 bases). V lost 0 bases to trimming and J lost 4 bases, with 19 bases between them. Per germline, CDR1 SQVTM and CDR2 ANQGSEA. The CDR3 totals 17 residues. In DNA, the CDR3 is TGCAGCGTTGAAGAGGCCCCAGGGGAGGGTACTTACAATGAGCAGTTCTTC. Protein: CSVEEAPGEGTYNEQFF.

V gene TRBV21-1 combines with J gene TRBJ1-6. TRBV21-1 is flagged as a pseudogene. The CDR3 loop spans 16 amino acids. CDR3 in amino acids: CASSTVKAAYNSPLHF. DNA of the CDR3: TGTGCCAGCAGCACAGTAAAGGCAGCCTATAATTCACCCCTCCACTTT.

The rearrangement joins TRBV19 to TRBJ1-2, with TRBD1 identical over 8 bases. Germline CDR1 LNHDA, CDR2 SQIVND (reference sequence). This CDR3 has 13 amino acids. J was trimmed by 4 bases and V by 5 bases; bases with no gene match: 3. CDR3 DNA sequence: TGTGCCAGTAGTGGACAGGGTCCCTATGGCTACACCTTC. It codes for CASSGQGPYGYTF.

This chain links TRBV4-1 with TRBJ1-3; TRBD1 might be the D (5 bases). The V gene lost 0 bases and the J gene lost 6 bases, with 18 bases spanning the gap. In germline, CDR1 is MGHRA, CDR2 YSYEKL. The CDR3 has 17 amino acids. CDR3 loop: CASSQDSAWGLENTIYF. DNA for the CDR3: TGCGCCAGCAGCCAAGATTCGGCTTGGGGGTTGGAAAACACCATATATTTT.

The chain couples TRBV30 to TRBJ1-2; 9 nucleotides match TRBD1. With 4 bases clipped from V and 6 bases from J, the junction kept 12 bases outside the gene matches. CDR1 and CDR2 from the germline V gene are GTSNPN and SVGIG (reference sequence). This CDR3 comprises 15 residues. The CDR3 DNA reads TGTGCCTGGACGATCATACAGGGGGCGCGGGATGGCTACACCTTC. Encoded protein: CAWTIIQGARDGYTF.

The genes are TRBV6-5 and TRBJ1-3; D perhaps matches TRBD1 (5 bases). Trimming stripped 0 bases from V and 2 bases from J, with 8 bases between. Germline V gene lookup returns CDR1 MNHEY and CDR2 SVGAGI. This CDR3 has 15 amino acids. For the CDR3, the DNA is TGTGCCAGCAGTTACTCGGCAGGGACTGGAAACACCATATATTTT. Translated: CASSYSAGTGNTIYF.

The chain uses TRBV4-1 and TRBJ1-4; 8 positions match TRBD1. Trimming at V came to 4 bases and at J to 7 bases, leaving 8 bases not matched to a gene. Germline-derived CDR1 and CDR2 are MGHRA and YSYEKL. There are 15 residues in the CDR3. The DNA of the CDR3 is TGCGCCAGCAGCCCGCAAACAGGGGGGAGTGAAAAACTGTTTTTT. Amino acids: CASSPQTGGSEKLFF.

CDR3 protein: CASSLRSANIQYF. The CDR3 DNA follows: TGCGCCAGCAGCTTGAGGTCGGCAAACATTCAGTACTTC. The genes are TRBV5-1 and TRBJ2-4; D not resolved. V was shortened by 1 base and J by 6 bases, with 8 bases between the two germline ends. Germline loops: CDR1 SGHRS, CDR2 YFSETQ. CDR3 length: 13 amino acids.